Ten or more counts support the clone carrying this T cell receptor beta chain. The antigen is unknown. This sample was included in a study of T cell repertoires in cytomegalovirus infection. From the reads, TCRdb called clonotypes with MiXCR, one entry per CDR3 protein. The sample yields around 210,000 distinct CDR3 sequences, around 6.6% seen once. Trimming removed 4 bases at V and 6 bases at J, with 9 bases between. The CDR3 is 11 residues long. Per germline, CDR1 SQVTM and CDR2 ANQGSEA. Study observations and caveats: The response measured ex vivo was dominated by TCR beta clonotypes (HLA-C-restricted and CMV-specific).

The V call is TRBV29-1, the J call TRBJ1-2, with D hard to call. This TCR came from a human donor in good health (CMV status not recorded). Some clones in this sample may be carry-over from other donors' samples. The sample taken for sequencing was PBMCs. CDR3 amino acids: CSVGEGNGYTF. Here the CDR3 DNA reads TGCAGCGTTGGTGAAGGAAATGGCTACACCTTC.